The next 31 T cell receptor beta chains were all read from a single sample in a study of CD8+ T cells in alopecia areata (dated by TCRdb to 2016 to 2018). The library was produced with the immunoSEQ multiplex PCR assay. RNA was extracted from all samples and reverse transcribed into cDNA as template for TCR sequencing. Imported from immuneACCESS, the table was reduced by TCRdb to in-frame sequences with V and J called. These copies leave out some clones; in studies compared against another copy, an unresolved V gene accounts for under half, and the cause of the remainder is not known. This sample has 140,000 to 150,000 clones in its table, and 51% of those were observed once. Of the sample, approximately 1% falls within the top ten clones. The time point label here, explained by the study, means: baseline before oral tofacitinib. This material consisted of CD4+ T cells sorted from blood, taken at week 0. These receptor sequences come from a human donor with alopecia areata.

This chain connects TRBV7-2 to TRBJ1-1; D gene uncertain. This CDR3 is 14 amino acids long. Trimming took 5 bases from V and 2 from J, leaving 12 bases between them. Germline loops: CDR1 SGHTA, CDR2 FQGNSA. CDR3 nucleotide sequence: TGTGCCAGCAGCCCCTTATCAGCTAACACTGAAGCTTTCTTT. The encoded protein is CASSPLSANTEAFF.

The chain has TRBV5-4 and TRBJ2-7, with a tentative D call TRBD2 (6 bases). This CDR3 is 15 amino acids long. Germline V gene lookup returns CDR1 SGHNT and CDR2 YYREEE (reference sequence). V was shortened by 0 bases and J by 3 bases, with 13 bases between the two germline ends. CDR3 region: CASSLEVAASYEQYF. The CDR3 DNA reads TGTGCCAGCAGCTTGGAGGTAGCGGCAAGCTACGAGCAGTACTTC.

J is TRBJ2-1 and V is TRBV6-5; the match to TRBD2 covers 9 bases. This CDR3 comprises 14 residues. V lost 7 bases, J lost 6 bases, and 7 bases stayed unmatched. From germline, CDR1 is MNHEY and CDR2 SVGAGI. The CDR3 region is CASKPGLASNEQFF. CDR3 DNA: TGTGCCAGCAAGCCGGGACTAGCTTCCAATGAGCAGTTCTTC.

This clone was observed a few times. This sequence joins TRBV7-9 and TRBJ2-7, with 8 nucleotides matching TRBD2. This CDR3 contains 13 residues. The germline V gene has CDR1 SEHNR and CDR2 FQNEAQ (reference sequence). V shed 6 bases and J 12 bases; nucleotides not matched to a gene: 13. CDR3 nucleotide sequence: TGTGCCAGCAGTACCCGCCCCGGGACTAGAACGTACTTC. Protein product: CASSTRPGTRTYF.

This clone was observed a single time. The chain recombines TRBV29-1 with TRBJ1-1; D may be TRBD1 (5 bases). V was clipped by 6 bases and J by 1 base, with 9 bases between them. This CDR3 comprises 12 residues. Germline loops: CDR1 SQVTM, CDR2 ANQGSEA. The CDR3 spells CSVGTANTEAFF. CDR3 sequence (DNA): TGCAGCGTCGGGACGGCGAACACTGAAGCTTTCTTT. The whole variable domain, filled in from reference TRBV29-1 and TRBJ1-1, reads SAVISQKPSRDICQRGTSLTIQCQVDSQVTMMFWYRQQPGQSLTLIATANQGSEATYESGFVIDKFPISRPNLTFSTLTVSNMSPEDSSIYLCSVGTANTEAFFGQGTRLTVV.

J is TRBJ2-7 and V is TRBV29-1; a possible D gene is TRBD2 (6 bases). Trimming removed 6 bases at V and 7 bases at J, with 19 bases between. This CDR3 has 13 residues. Germline assignment: CDR1 SQVTM and CDR2 ANQGSEA. CDR3 DNA sequence: TGCAGCGTAGCGACTAGAGCCTTTGGGGAGCAGTACTTC. Protein: CSVATRAFGEQYF.

V is TRBV20-1 and J is TRBJ1-2; D is possibly TRBD1 (5 bases). This CDR3 is built from 10 residues. CDR1 is DFQATT and CDR2 is SNEGSKA in the germline V gene (reference sequence). Trimming shortened V by 6 bases and J by 7 bases, and 9 bases separated the two germline ends. CDR3 loop: CSARVSGYTF. The CDR3 bases are TGCAGTGCCAGGGTGTCTGGCTACACCTTC.

This sequence joins TRBV15 and TRBJ2-7; 7 positions agree with TRBD1. The ends lost 3 bases at V and 3 bases at J; junction bases unmatched: 5. Germline V gene lookup returns CDR1 LNHNV and CDR2 YYDKDF (reference sequence). This CDR3 spans 14 amino acids. For the CDR3, the DNA is TGTGCCACCAGCAGTTATCCAGGGGGCTACGAGCAGTACTTC. The encoded protein is CATSSYPGGYEQYF. Full variable domain (missing parts from reference TRBV15 and TRBJ2-7): DAMVIQNPRYQVTQFGKPVTLSCSQTLNHNVMYWYQQKSSQAPKLLFHYYDKDFNNEADTPDNFQSRRPNTSFCFLDIRSPGLGDTAMYLCATSSYPGGYEQYFGPGTRLTVT.

CDR3 bases: TGTGCCTGGAGTGTCGGGGAGGGGACAGTTGATCAGCCCCAGCATTTT. Amino acid sequence: CAWSVGEGTVDQPQHF. The chain has TRBV30 and TRBJ1-5; 7 bases line up with TRBD1. This CDR3 is 16 amino acids long. Trimming cost V 0 bases and J 5 bases; bases outside gene matches: 10. Germline V lookup: CDR1 GTSNPN, CDR2 SVGIG (reference sequence).

The chain has TRBV4-1 and TRBJ1-5, with D possibly TRBD1 on 6 matching bases. The CDR3 has 13 amino acids. CDR1 MGHRA and CDR2 YSYEKL come from the germline V gene. V dropped 4 bases and J dropped 8 bases, with 12 bases sitting between them. CDR3 coding DNA: TGCGCCAGCAGCCTTACAGGGTCGGAGCCCCAGCATTTT. It specifies CASSLTGSEPQHF.

The rearrangement joins TRBV2 to TRBJ2-5; D is unclear. The CDR3 is 12 residues long. Germline-derived CDR1 and CDR2 are SNHLY and FYNNEI. V lost 6 bases and J 8 bases, leaving 13 bases between the germline ends. The CDR3 region has the DNA TGTGCCAGCAGCGAGCGTCGGGCCACCCAGTACTTC. It yields the protein CASSERRATQYF.

This clone has just one count. This chain links TRBV9 with TRBJ1-1, with D tentatively TRBD1 (5 bases). Trimming took off 3 bases at V and 7 bases at J, with 16 bases between the two ends. This CDR3 region has 14 residues. Germline V gene sequence: CDR1 SGDLS, CDR2 YYNGEE. The DNA of the CDR3 is TGTGCCAGCAGCGCCACAGGTGTGGGTAGTGAAGCTTTCTTT. Its translation is CASSATGVGSEAFF.

The V and J genes are TRBV7-2 and TRBJ2-3; D uncertain. Germline-derived CDR1 and CDR2 are SGHTA and FQGNSA. V lost 5 bases, J lost 2 bases, and 5 bases lay in between. The CDR3 runs to 12 residues. The DNA for the CDR3 is TGTGCCAGCAGCCAAGACACAGATACGCAGTATTTT. Its translation: CASSQDTDTQYF.

The chain combines TRBV29-1 with TRBJ2-2; TRBD1 matches 8 bases. The CDR3 has 16 residues. In germline, CDR1 is SQVTM, CDR2 ANQGSEA. J was trimmed by 2 bases and V by 0 bases; bases with no gene match: 5. This CDR3 is CSVEDPQGVNTGELFF. As DNA, the CDR3 is TGCAGCGTTGAAGATCCACAGGGGGTTAACACCGGGGAGCTGTTTTTT.

The chain has TRBV30 and TRBJ2-7, with 7 nucleotides matching TRBD1. V was pared by 5 bases and J by 5 bases, with 3 bases of the junction left unmatched. Germline V gives CDR1 GTSNPN, CDR2 SVGIG (reference sequence). The CDR3 covers 11 residues. DNA for the CDR3: TGTGCCTGGGACAGGGCAAACGAGCAGTACTTC. This translates into CAWDRANEQYF. The whole variable domain, remainder taken from reference TRBV30 and TRBJ2-7, is SQTIHQWPATLVQPVGSPLSLECTVEGTSNPNLYWYRQAAGRGLQLLFYSVGIGQISSEVPQNLSASRPQDRQFILSSKKLLLSDSGFYLCAWDRANEQYFGPGTRLTVT.

A note on this clone: This same CDR3 is encoded by further DNA sequences in the sample. The rearrangement uses TRBV7-2 and TRBJ2-7; D gene uncertain. The CDR3 covers 13 residues. CDR1 is SGHTA and CDR2 is FQGNSA in the germline V gene. V was trimmed by 1 base and J by 2 bases, leaving 6 bases between them. The CDR3 coding sequence is TGTGCCAGCAGCTTAGGGGTCGCCTACGAGCAGTACTTC. Amino acid sequence: CASSLGVAYEQYF.

In its sample, this clone was seen a few times. The chain has TRBV4-1 and TRBJ2-7; a possible D gene is TRBD1 (6 bases). CDR1 is MGHRA, CDR2 YSYEKL, per germline. Trimming pared 1 base from V and 0 bases from J, leaving 10 bases between. The CDR3 has 15 residues. In nucleotides, the CDR3 is TGCGCCAGCAGCCAAGGTCAGACAGGCTCCTACGAGCAGTACTTC. It specifies CASSQGQTGSYEQYF.

This clone was seen more than once but under ten times. The chain carries TRBV2 and TRBJ2-7; possibly TRBD1 for D (5 bases). V was cut by 3 bases and J by 0 bases, with 9 bases left in between. CDR3 size: 14 residues. The germline V gene encodes CDR1 SNHLY and CDR2 FYNNEI. CDR3 in DNA: TGTGCCAGCAGTGAGCTCCAGGGCTCCTACGAGCAGTACTTC. Translating gives CASSELQGSYEQYF. Together with reference TRBV2 and TRBJ2-7, the CDR3 gives the full variable domain: EPEVTQTPSHQVTQMGQEVILRCVPISNHLYFYWYRQILGQKVEFLVSFYNNEISEKSEIFDDQFSVERPDGSNFTLKIRSTKLEDSAMYFCASSELQGSYEQYFGPGTRLTVT.

There are many counts of this clone. The chain joins TRBV7-9 to TRBJ2-6; D is uncertain. This CDR3 region has 13 residues. Germline values: CDR1 SEHNR, CDR2 FQNEAQ (reference sequence). The V end was cut by 8 bases, the J end by 0 bases, with 5 bases between. CDR3 loop: CASPFSGANVLTF. CDR3 bases: TGTGCCAGCCCCTTCTCTGGGGCCAACGTCCTGACTTTC.

The chain recombines TRBV19 with TRBJ2-1; D is unclear. CDR1 is LNHDA, CDR2 SQIVND, per germline (reference sequence). V lost 0 bases to trimming and J lost 12 bases, with 15 bases between them. This CDR3 contains 14 residues. Here the CDR3 reads CASSIDGSFWWQFF. The CDR3 bases are TGTGCCAGTAGTATAGACGGCTCCTTCTGGTGGCAGTTCTTC.

The genes are TRBV6-5 and TRBJ1-1, with 9 bases identical to TRBD1. Unmatched junction bases numbered 10, after V lost 6 bases and J lost 8 bases. In germline, CDR1 is MNHEY, CDR2 SVGAGI. The CDR3 is made up of 14 amino acids. CDR3: CASSKVVTGGEAFF. CDR3 in DNA: TGTGCCAGCAGCAAAGTGGTGACAGGGGGAGAAGCTTTCTTT.

In this sample, this clone turned up a few times. The chain joins TRBV29-1 to TRBJ2-5, with D possibly TRBD1 on 5 matching bases. Deletions cut 2 bases from V and 2 bases from J, with 12 bases between. CDR1 SQVTM and CDR2 ANQGSEA come from the germline V gene. The CDR3 is made up of 14 amino acids. The CDR3 sequence: CSVELADRQETQYF. DNA for the CDR3: TGCAGCGTTGAATTGGCAGACAGACAAGAGACCCAGTACTTC.

The chain carries TRBV7-9 and TRBJ2-4; 10 bases match TRBD2. The CDR3 runs 14 residues. Trimming took 4 bases from V and 9 from J; bases not matched to a gene: 6. Germline lookup yields CDR1 SEHNR and CDR2 FQNEAQ (reference sequence). The CDR3, as DNA: TGTGCCAGCAGCTCTAGCGGGAGTAGTGGCATTCAGTACTTC. Its translation: CASSSSGSSGIQYF.

The V gene is TRBV30, the J gene TRBJ2-1; 8 positions match TRBD1. The length of the CDR3 is 15 residues. J was trimmed by 5 bases and V by 5 bases; bases with no gene match: 11. Germline V gene lookup returns CDR1 GTSNPN and CDR2 SVGIG (reference sequence). The CDR3 sequence: CAWSSTGGPHNEQFF. The CDR3 nucleotides read TGTGCCTGGTCTTCAACAGGGGGTCCCCACAATGAGCAGTTCTTC.

This clone was detected only once. The chain recombines TRBV10-3 with TRBJ2-1, with D possibly TRBD2 on 5 matching bases. In germline, CDR1 is ENHRY, CDR2 SYGVKD. There are 11 residues in the CDR3. Trimming took off 10 bases at V and 8 bases at J, with 12 bases between the two ends. This chain's CDR3 is CATRRMDEQFF. CDR3 nucleotide sequence: TGTGCCACCCGGAGGATGGATGAGCAGTTCTTC.

The CDR3, as DNA: TGTGCCAGCAGCCAGGACTGGAGCTCCTACAATGAGCAGTTCTTC. It encodes CASSQDWSSYNEQFF. This sequence joins TRBV14 and TRBJ2-1, with a tentative D call TRBD2 (5 bases). The CDR3 has 15 amino acids. V lost 3 bases to trimming and J lost 0 bases, with 9 bases between them. The germline gives CDR1 SGHDN, CDR2 FVKESK.

The V gene is TRBV6-1, the J gene TRBJ1-5; 12 bases map to TRBD1. Trimming took 6 bases from V and 5 from J; bases not matched to a gene: 5. This CDR3 comprises 15 residues. Germline CDR1 MNHNS, CDR2 SASEGT. CDR3 amino acids: CASSRGQGADQPQHF. For the CDR3, the DNA is TGTGCCAGCAGCCGGGGACAGGGGGCTGATCAGCCCCAGCATTTT.

The chain combines TRBV19 with TRBJ1-2; no clear D gene. Per germline, CDR1 LNHDA and CDR2 SQIVND (reference sequence). The ends were cut back, 9 bases at V and 0 bases at J, with 5 bases in the middle. The CDR3 sequence is 11 residues long. This CDR3 reads CASESNYGYTF. The CDR3 DNA follows: TGTGCCAGCGAATCTAACTATGGCTACACCTTC.

The chain couples TRBV30 to TRBJ2-1; 11 bases line up with TRBD2. Germline-derived CDR1 and CDR2 are GTSNPN and SVGIG (reference sequence). This CDR3 contains 15 residues. V gave up 7 bases and J gave up 8 bases; unmatched junction bases: 13. CDR3 sequence (DNA): TGTGCCTCCCCCGGGGGACTAGCGGAGAGGTATGAGCAGTTCTTC. Translated: CASPGGLAERYEQFF.

The genes are TRBV29-1 and TRBJ2-1; no firm D call. V shed 7 bases and J shed 1 base, with 14 bases lying between them. Germline V gives CDR1 SQVTM, CDR2 ANQGSEA. This CDR3 has 14 amino acids. The CDR3 is CSGWYRASYNEQFF. CDR3 DNA: TGCAGCGGATGGTACCGGGCTTCCTACAATGAGCAGTTCTTC.

This chain links TRBV9 with TRBJ2-7; D possibly matches TRBD1 or TRBD2 (5 bases each). The V gene lost 3 bases and the J gene lost 2 bases, with 12 bases spanning the gap. The V gene's germline CDR1 is SGDLS and CDR2 YYNGEE. This CDR3 has 14 amino acids. The CDR3 protein is CASSASGAPYEQYF. In DNA, the CDR3 is TGTGCCAGCAGCGCCTCCGGGGCCCCCTACGAGCAGTACTTC.